The entry that follows covers one T cell receptor (beta chain) sequence. Its cognate antigen is unknown. This entry comes from a study of long-term antiretroviral therapy in people with HIV. Points from the study as a whole: Clonal populations expanded prior to ART predominated within the repertoire at all time points.

V lost 5 bases to trimming and J lost 2 bases; unmatched junction nucleotides: 8. Germline lookup yields CDR1 MNHEY and CDR2 SMNVEV (reference sequence). The CDR3 runs to 17 residues. Version v3.0 of the immunoSEQ assay ran at survey level. For every sample, sequencing targeted roughly 40,000-50,000 T-cell genomes. The method was immunoSEQ multiplex PCR; TCRdb's version includes in-frame clones alone and lacks a portion of them. The table has 25,000 to 30,000 clones, approximately 93% seen once. From each donor, at least one pre-ART PBMC sample and at least two post-ART PBMC samples were obtained. Specimens retained about 0.85-11 million cryopreserved PBMC preceding DNA extraction.

The V gene is TRBV27, the J gene TRBJ2-1, with 11 positions matching TRBD2. The sequence came from a man aged 35-49 years with HIV. This specimen was unsorted PBMCs, taken 6.2 years after starting antiretroviral therapy. This CDR3 is CASSPTSGSYPYNEQFF. The CDR3 DNA reads TGTGCCAGCAGTCCCACTAGCGGGAGTTACCCCTACAATGAGCAGTTCTTC.